Described below is a single T cell receptor (beta chain) sequence and its context. Its antigen specificity is not known. One base away there is no much larger clone; base qualities are not given. Collaborating institutions collected whole blood in K2EDTA tubes following their own protocols. For TCRbeta analysis, collaborator samples were shipped as frozen whole blood, as isolated PBMCs, or as DNA extracted from either sample type. TCRbeta CDR3 regions were amplified from genomic DNA using the immunoSEQ Assay, a bias-controlled multiplex PCR. Per the original workflow: The number of nucleated cells in each sample was estimated by amplification of reference gene primers within the assay. To quantify the absolute abundance of each unique TCRbeta CDR3 rearrangement, sequence reads were collapsed and filtered. For each sample, productive Simpson clonality was calculated as the square root of Simpson's diversity index over productive rearrangements. TCRdb re-hosts the immuneACCESS table, in-frame sequences only. Its copies lack some clones; in the studies checked, an unresolved V gene accounts for under half of them, and the cause for the rest is not known. V, J and clone size are taken as reported in that table, and D and trimming were inferred from the DNA itself. The sample yields 73,000 or so clones; around 86% were counted once. The ten top clones hold more than 8% of the sample.

Germline trimming amounts to 0 bases on V and 4 bases on J, with 9 as the count of junction bases outside the gene matches. Counted from cysteine to phenylalanine, this CDR3 has 16 amino acids. The kept DNA is CDR3 alone, 48 bases in frame from the first base. The germline V gene specifies MGHRA as CDR1 and YSYEKL as CDR2. This sample is drawn from a study of blood T cell repertoires in COVID-19 (TCRdb year 2020). About the study as a whole: The collaborator samples originated in the United States, Italy and Spain and spanned the acute and convalescent phases of COVID-19. Where available, HLA class I and class II types were taken from metadata supplied by the sample provider and were not determined by assay-based typing. Sample metadata almost always included a de-identified subject ID, COVID-19 status, age in years and sex. Samples came from the ongoing ImmuneRACE study (first 160 participants) plus 1,254 subjects from 6 global collaborators. The material from the prospective study consisted of cDNA or gDNA derived from T cells, B-cell-depleted T cells, or PBMCs. The dataset comprised deeply sampled blood TCRbeta repertoires from subjects exposed to, actively infected with, or recovered from COVID-19. A freely available public database, intended as a resource for researchers studying the immune response to SARS-CoV-2, is where the repertoires were released.

Overall results and qualifications from the work: Clinical and demographic metadata were provided uncurated, with the amount varying by source and participant.

Material for sequencing was peripheral blood. The rearrangement combines TRBV4-1 with TRBJ2-7, and TRBD2 aligns with 7 junction nucleotides. The clonotype comes from a man under 40 with acute or convalescent COVID-19. The DNA is as follows: TGCGCCAGCAGCCAAGAAGTCACGGGAGGCCTATACGAGCAGTACTTC. Protein translation: CASSQEVTGGLYEQYF.